The sequence of this T cell receptor (beta chain) was determined in a study of Graves' ophthalmopathy and Graves' hyperthyroidism. General study points: Most expanded clonotypes in thyroid above 0.001 frequency also showed up in blood. Researchers report that a 13-signature model separated ophthalmopathy from stable hyperthyroidism, posting around 86% sensitivity and about 80% specificity.

This clonotype was recorded many times. Its antigen is unidentified. Germline V gives CDR1 LNHDA, CDR2 SQIVND (reference sequence). V was shortened by 0 bases and J by 10 bases, with 13 bases between the two germline ends. The CDR3 is made up of 13 amino acids. Ophthalmopathy donors showed moderate-to-severe activity, CAS ≥3, NOSPECS ≥4 and a duration under 3 months. The authors amplified TCR beta CDR3 regions, and they did so from RNA transcripts for repertoire sequencing. HTBI-primed first-round RT-PCR preceded second-round multiplex PCR. TCRdb re-analysed the multiplex PCR reads in MiXCR, keeping a single row per CDR3 protein. The sample carries 500,000 to 800,000 distinct CDR3 sequences, about 38% recorded once.

The sample taken for sequencing was peripheral blood. The sequence came from an adult man with Graves' ophthalmopathy. The genes are TRBV19 and TRBJ2-7; D could derive from TRBD1 or TRBD2 (6 bases each). CDR3 bases: TGTGCCAGTAGTATAGATGCGGGACAAAGTCAGTACTTC. Translation gives CASSIDAGQSQYF.